These T cell receptor beta chains were read from a single sample in a study of Ad26.COV2.S vaccination and SARS-CoV-2 variants. Clones were sequenced by immunoSEQ multiplex PCR, and TCRdb holds only the in-frame ones, with some missing. The sample lists roughly 350,000 clones, 86% occurring once. The sequenced sample was peripheral blood, obtained in a trial of Ad26.COV2.S vaccine versus placebo. The receptors originated from a person aged 18-65 years who received the Ad26.COV2.S COVID-19 vaccine or a placebo. Both conserved end residues are trimmed from each CDR3. Each record gives: V gene, D gene, J gene, CDR3 protein. D genes are given only for firm matches.

TRBV7-2	NA	TRBJ2-2	ASSPVGQLTGELF
TRBV5-4	NA	TRBJ2-1	ASSLEWRGFEQF
TRBV28	NA	TRBJ1-1	ASLPGSLNTEAF
TRBV24-1	TRBD1	TRBJ2-5	ATSQTGVLKTQY
TRBV14	NA	TRBJ2-7	ASSQDLGGARPYEQY
TRBV5-6	NA	TRBJ2-5	ASSFGALQETQY
TRBV4-2	NA	TRBJ2-7	ASSGTGTYEQY
TRBV12-3/TRBV12-4	TRBD1	TRBJ1-2	ASKRGGDGYT
TRBV6-1	NA	TRBJ1-3	ASSDHGGTGNTIY
TRBV18	NA	TRBJ2-2	ASSPGFAGELF
TRBV7-2	TRBD2	TRBJ2-3	ASSFRGGAADTQY
TRBV6-2/TRBV6-3	NA	TRBJ2-7	ASSYLDSGQY
TRBV6-2/TRBV6-3	NA	TRBJ1-4	ASSRTGEKLF
TRBV4-1	NA	TRBJ1-6	ASSQEARANYSPLH
TRBV2	NA	TRBJ1-3	ASRGAEPSGNTIY
TRBV4-3	NA	TRBJ2-2	ASSQDRARLGGELF
TRBV3-1/TRBV3-2	NA	TRBJ1-1	ASSPLPPNTEAF
TRBV6-4	NA	TRBJ1-1	ASSDSQEMNTEAF
TRBV5-4	TRBD1	TRBJ1-2	AARDAGGSYGYT
TRBV2	NA	TRBJ1-6	ASSDFGYSPLH
TRBV6-2/TRBV6-3	NA	TRBJ1-2	ASSPQGDYGYT
TRBV3-1/TRBV3-2	TRBD1	TRBJ2-1	ASSLPSTFRTGNEQF
TRBV18	NA	TRBJ1-2	ASSTDLAQIYGYT
TRBV7-9	NA	TRBJ2-3	ASRTAWAGTDTQY
TRBV27	TRBD1	TRBJ1-1	ASSLRRGITEAF
TRBV12-3/TRBV12-4	NA	TRBJ2-7	ASSTRGDYEQY
TRBV5-1	NA	TRBJ2-1	ASRYRPDNEQF
TRBV10-3	NA	TRBJ1-2	AISERNYGYT
TRBV29-1	NA	TRBJ2-1	SVVENEQF
TRBV28	TRBD1	TRBJ1-2	ASSWDRGSGYT
TRBV7-9	TRBD1	TRBJ1-1	ASSAGARDRGDTNTEAF
TRBV7-9	NA	TRBJ2-3	ASSLDGRTDTQY
TRBV2	NA	TRBJ2-2	ASAGAGRTGELF
TRBV4-2	NA	TRBJ2-1	ASSQNRASYNEQF
TRBV27	TRBD1	TRBJ2-7	ASSWDSGTASSYEQY
TRBV3-1/TRBV3-2	NA	TRBJ1-2	ASSQVGSGGYT
TRBV7-9	NA	TRBJ2-5	ACGRGRETQY
TRBV7-6	NA	TRBJ2-2	ASSWTGDRKNTGELF
TRBV4-3	NA	TRBJ1-1	ASSQGNRANTEAF
TRBV2	NA	TRBJ2-2	ASSEAVSRPDTGELF
TRBV19	NA	TRBJ2-7	ASSILGTDAYEQY